One sample yielded the 27 T cell receptor beta chains listed below, sequenced in a study of T cell changes during pregnancy in multiple sclerosis. The assay was immunoSEQ multiplex PCR, and TCRdb's table has in-frame clones only and misses some. This table holds roughly 52,000 clones, just under 90% found once. The specimen comprised CD4+ T cells from peripheral blood mononuclear cells, sampled in the first trimester of pregnancy. These receptors came from a female donor with multiple sclerosis, enrolled in a pregnancy study.

This clone was observed a single time. The CDR3 DNA is TGTGCCAGCAGAGCCCAGGGGGTAGATACGCAGTATTTT. This codes for CASRAQGVDTQYF. V usage is TRBV6-5 and J usage is TRBJ2-3; 7 positions match TRBD1. Germline CDR1 MNHEY, CDR2 SVGAGI. The CDR3 runs to 13 residues. V lost 6 bases to trimming and J lost 5 bases; unmatched junction nucleotides: 5.

The rearrangement links TRBV7-8 to TRBJ2-3; D is perhaps TRBD2 (6 bases). The CDR3 is made up of 17 amino acids. From germline, CDR1 is SGHVS and CDR2 FQNEAQ. The V gene lost 3 bases and the J gene lost 0 bases, with 16 bases spanning the gap. The CDR3 nucleotides read TGTGCCAGCAGCTTTAGGAGGGCACCCTGGAGCACAGATACGCAGTATTTT. Residues: CASSFRRAPWSTDTQYF. Full variable domain (outside the CDR3, taken from reference TRBV7-8 and TRBJ2-3): GAGVSQSPRYKVAKRGQDVALRCDPISGHVSLFWYQQALGQGPEFLTYFQNEAQLDKSGLPSDRFFAERPEGSVSTLKIQRTQQEDSAVYLCASSFRRAPWSTDTQYFGPGTRLTVL.

The V call is TRBV5-1, the J call TRBJ2-1; the D gene is possibly TRBD1 (6 bases). Germline loops: CDR1 SGHRS, CDR2 YFSETQ. The CDR3 extends over 15 amino acids. Trimming took off 2 bases at V and 6 bases at J, with 15 bases between the two ends. CDR3: CASSFGLTGSNEQFF. As DNA, the CDR3 is TGCGCCAGCAGCTTTGGCCTTACAGGGTCCAATGAGCAGTTCTTC.

The rearrangement joins TRBV4-1 to TRBJ1-1, with 11 positions matching TRBD1. Germline lookup yields CDR1 MGHRA and CDR2 YSYEKL. J lost 6 bases, V lost 6 bases, and 9 bases had no gene match. This CDR3 has 15 amino acids. In DNA, the CDR3 is TGCGCCAGCAGTCTTAGGACAGGGGGCAGATCTGAAGCTTTCTTT. As protein: CASSLRTGGRSEAFF.

The chain carries TRBV7-2 and TRBJ2-1; D ambiguous. Trimming removed 4 bases at V and 4 bases at J, with 8 bases between. Germline values: CDR1 SGHTA, CDR2 FQGNSA. The CDR3 is 13 amino acids. The DNA for the CDR3 is TGTGCCAGCAGCTCTGAGATATACAATGAGCAGTTCTTC. Encoded protein: CASSSEIYNEQFF.

The chain has TRBV5-4 and TRBJ2-3; D remains unclear. Germline V gene data show CDR1 as SGHNT and CDR2 as YYREEE (reference sequence). Trimming stripped 3 bases from V and 1 base from J, with 6 bases between. The CDR3 length is 13 residues. CDR3 DNA: TGTGCCAGCAGCTATCGGGGCACAGATACGCAGTATTTT. Its protein product is CASSYRGTDTQYF.

A word on this clone: A junction boundary mismatches the germline segment, possibly from a read error. The J gene is TRBJ2-2, the V gene TRBV6-5, with 8 positions matching TRBD1. Looked up from germline, CDR1 is MNHEY and CDR2 is SVGAGI. The CDR3 has 16 residues. The CDR3 is CASSYADRVNTGKLFF. The CDR3 coding sequence is TGTGCCAGCAGTTACGCGGACAGGGTGAACACCGGGAAGCTGTTTTTT.

The chain recombines TRBV19 with TRBJ1-6; tentatively, D is TRBD1 (5 bases). The CDR3 totals 12 residues. The V end was cut by 6 bases, the J end by 11 bases, with 11 bases between. In germline, CDR1 is LNHDA, CDR2 SQIVND (reference sequence). CDR3 DNA sequence: TGTGCCAGTAGCGATCAGGGCGCACCCCTCCACTTT. Protein product: CASSDQGAPLHF.

The chain uses TRBV18 and TRBJ2-4, with a weak D call TRBD1 (6 bases). Germline CDR1 KGHSH, CDR2 LQKENI. This CDR3 contains 13 residues. V was cut by 0 bases and J by 15 bases, with 15 bases left in between. The CDR3 nucleotides are TGTGCCAGCTCACCACCGCATCAGGGGAGCCGGTACTTC. Protein: CASSPPHQGSRYF.

The sample holds one count of this clone. The chain carries TRBV5-1 and TRBJ2-5, with 7 bases aligning to TRBD2. The CDR3 is 16 amino acids. J gave up 3 bases and V 0 bases, and 8 bases lay outside the gene matches. Germline CDR1 reads SGHRS; CDR2 reads YFSETQ. In DNA form, the CDR3 reads TGCGCCAGCAGCTTGGGGACATTCGGGACTAAAGAGACCCAGTACTTC. This encodes CASSLGTFGTKETQYF.

This clone was picked up a small number of times. V and J are TRBV7-9 and TRBJ1-5; 8 nucleotides align to TRBD1. Trimming removed 5 bases from V and 5 bases from J; junction bases left unmatched: 8. This CDR3 is built from 15 residues. Germline CDR1 SEHNR, CDR2 FQNEAQ (reference sequence). In DNA form, the CDR3 reads TGTGCCAGCAGCCTCGGACAGACAGGGGATCAGCCCCAGCATTTT. Protein product: CASSLGQTGDQPQHF.

This clone was detected a few times. The V call is TRBV14, the J call TRBJ1-1, with TRBD1 as a possible D gene (6 bases). V gave up 1 base and J gave up 9 bases, with 21 bases separating them. Germline V gene data show CDR1 as SGHDN and CDR2 as FVKESK. The CDR3 consists of 16 residues. CDR3 amino acids: CASSQAGTRGWLKAFF. The CDR3 bases are TGTGCCAGCAGCCAAGCCGGGACAAGGGGATGGTTAAAAGCTTTCTTT.

The chain recombines TRBV9 with TRBJ1-6; D not resolved. Germline-derived CDR1 and CDR2 are SGDLS and YYNGEE. CDR3 length equals 13 residues. With 3 bases removed from V and 10 bases from J, the gap between germline ends came to 11 bases. The CDR3 DNA is TGTGCCAGCAGCGAAAGTCGAGAATCACCCCTCCACTTT. It translates to CASSESRESPLHF.

The chain couples TRBV30 to TRBJ1-1, with unresolved D. The germline gives CDR1 GTSNPN, CDR2 SVGIG (reference sequence). V gave up 0 bases and J gave up 1 base, with 12 bases separating them. This CDR3 contains 15 residues. The DNA for the CDR3 is TGTGCCTGGAGTGTATACATTCGGGGGAACACTGAAGCTTTCTTT. Protein sequence: CAWSVYIRGNTEAFF. Full variable domain (remainder filled in from reference TRBV30 and TRBJ1-1): SQTIHQWPATLVQPVGSPLSLECTVEGTSNPNLYWYRQAAGRGLQLLFYSVGIGQISSEVPQNLSASRPQDRQFILSSKKLLLSDSGFYLCAWSVYIRGNTEAFFGQGTRLTVV.

The rearrangement uses TRBV6-1 and TRBJ1-2; 10 bases agree with TRBD1. The V and J ends lost 4 bases and 8 bases, in that order; junction bases with no gene match: 7. Germline V gene lookup returns CDR1 MNHNS and CDR2 SASEGT. This CDR3 comprises 14 residues. The CDR3, as DNA: TGTGCCAGCAGTGCTACCGGGACAGGGGAGGGCTACACCTTC. Its protein is CASSATGTGEGYTF.

The rearrangement links TRBV7-8 to TRBJ2-7; D might be TRBD1 (6 bases). CDR3 size: 14 residues. The V gene lost 0 bases and the J gene lost 4 bases, with 10 bases spanning the gap. Germline CDR1 SGHVS, CDR2 FQNEAQ. The CDR3 DNA reads as TGTGCCAGCAGCTTAGCGGGACAAAATTACGAGCAGTACTTC. Translation gives CASSLAGQNYEQYF.

This clone showed up just once. The CDR3 sequence: CASSLGRGSHTIYF. The CDR3 region has the DNA TGTGCCAGCAGCTTGGGGCGGGGGAGCCACACCATATATTTT. V is TRBV5-6 and J is TRBJ1-3; the D gene is possibly TRBD1 (5 bases). The ends were cut back, 0 bases at V and 8 bases at J, with 12 bases in the middle. In germline, CDR1 is SGHDT, CDR2 YYEEEE. The CDR3 is 14 amino acids.

V gene TRBV6-6 combines with J gene TRBJ2-5, with 8 nucleotides matching TRBD2. The length of the CDR3 is 15 residues. Germline CDR1 reads MNHNY; CDR2 reads SVGAGI (reference sequence). The trim removed 2 bases at V and 5 bases at J, leaving 7 bases unmatched. CDR3 sequence: CASSYPRPGGETQYF. CDR3 sequence (DNA): TGTGCCAGCAGTTACCCAAGACCGGGAGGGGAGACCCAGTACTTC.

In this sample, this clone turned up a few times. The gene calls are TRBV11-1 and TRBJ1-6, with 8 bases fitting TRBD1. V gave up 4 bases and J gave up 7 bases; unmatched junction bases: 3. The CDR3 totals 14 residues. In germline, CDR1 is SGHAT, CDR2 FQDESV (reference sequence). CDR3 loop: CASSSGQENSPLHF. Written as DNA, the CDR3 is TGTGCCAGCAGCTCGGGACAGGAGAATTCACCCCTCCACTTT.

V gene TRBV19 combines with J gene TRBJ1-1; TRBD1 might be the D (5 bases). The V gene lost 6 bases and the J gene lost 0 bases, with 14 bases spanning the gap. The germline V gene encodes CDR1 LNHDA and CDR2 SQIVND (reference sequence). The CDR3 extends over 15 amino acids. The DNA for the CDR3 is TGTGCCAGTAGCCGGGGACTGCTGATGAACACTGAAGCTTTCTTT. Its translation is CASSRGLLMNTEAFF.

V gene TRBV19 combines with J gene TRBJ1-1; weak D call: TRBD1 (6 bases). Germline V gene lookup returns CDR1 LNHDA and CDR2 SQIVND (reference sequence). The CDR3 covers 18 residues. V lost 4 bases, J lost 5 bases, and 26 bases lay in between. DNA for the CDR3: TGTGCCAGTAGTACGGGGGGCAGGCTGGCAGGATTCGAAACTGAAGCTTTCTTT. It codes for CASSTGGRLAGFETEAFF.

The chain combines TRBV14 with TRBJ2-4; 7 nucleotides align to TRBD2. With V trimmed by 1 base and J by 10 bases, 4 bases remained unmatched. The CDR3 has 13 residues. Germline lookup yields CDR1 SGHDN and CDR2 FVKESK. The CDR3 region is CASSQVDGGIQYF. The CDR3 nucleotides read TGTGCCAGCAGCCAAGTCGACGGGGGGATTCAGTACTTC.

J is TRBJ2-7 and V is TRBV28, with TRBD1 matching over 11 bases. Germline CDR1 MDHEN, CDR2 SYDVKM. V lost 2 bases and J lost 5; bases outside the gene matches: 5. The CDR3 totals 15 residues. CDR3: CASSLLGQGGDEQYF. The CDR3 region has the DNA TGTGCCAGCAGTTTACTGGGACAGGGGGGGGACGAGCAGTACTTC.

The V and J genes are TRBV9 and TRBJ2-1; D may be TRBD2 (6 bases). Germline V gene lookup returns CDR1 SGDLS and CDR2 YYNGEE. V was cut by 1 base and J by 4 bases, with 21 bases left in between. This CDR3 comprises 18 residues. CDR3 DNA: TGTGCCAGCAGCGTAACCCCGGGACTCCTAGAAAGGTACAATGAGCAGTTCTTC. Encoded protein: CASSVTPGLLERYNEQFF.

This chain connects TRBV6-6 to TRBJ2-5, with D possibly matching TRBD1 (5 bases). The V and J ends lost 5 bases and 9 bases respectively, with 16 bases between them. Germline-derived CDR1 and CDR2 are MNHNY and SVGAGI (reference sequence). CDR3 length equals 13 residues. CDR3 protein: CASSPTEQGAQYF. CDR3 bases: TGTGCCAGCAGTCCGACAGAGCAAGGGGCCCAGTACTTC.

V usage is TRBV5-1 and J usage is TRBJ2-5, with D tentatively TRBD2 (6 bases). The germline V gene has CDR1 SGHRS and CDR2 YFSETQ. The CDR3 consists of 16 residues. Trimming took 3 bases from V and 3 from J, leaving 18 bases between them. The CDR3 loop reads CASSSPLLVAEETQYF. CDR3 in DNA: TGCGCCAGCAGCTCCCCTTTACTAGTAGCGGAAGAGACCCAGTACTTC.

J is TRBJ2-1 and V is TRBV9; 10 bases fit TRBD2. CDR3 length: 16 residues. J was trimmed by 0 bases and V by 6 bases; bases with no gene match: 6. Germline CDR1 SGDLS, CDR2 YYNGEE. In DNA form, the CDR3 reads TGTGCCAGCAACCCTAGCGGGGGCCTCTCCTACAATGAGCAGTTCTTC. This translates into CASNPSGGLSYNEQFF.